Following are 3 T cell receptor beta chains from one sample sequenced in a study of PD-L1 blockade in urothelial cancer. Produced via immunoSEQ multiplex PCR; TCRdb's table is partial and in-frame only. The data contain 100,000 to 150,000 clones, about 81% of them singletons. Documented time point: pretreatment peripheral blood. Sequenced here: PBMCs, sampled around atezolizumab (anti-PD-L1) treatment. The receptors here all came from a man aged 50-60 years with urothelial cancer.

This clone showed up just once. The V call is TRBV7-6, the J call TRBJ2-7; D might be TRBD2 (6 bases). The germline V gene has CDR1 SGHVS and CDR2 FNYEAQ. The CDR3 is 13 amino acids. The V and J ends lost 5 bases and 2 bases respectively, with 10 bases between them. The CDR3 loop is CASSHGTAYEQYF. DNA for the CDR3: TGTGCCAGCAGCCATGGGACTGCCTACGAGCAGTACTTC.

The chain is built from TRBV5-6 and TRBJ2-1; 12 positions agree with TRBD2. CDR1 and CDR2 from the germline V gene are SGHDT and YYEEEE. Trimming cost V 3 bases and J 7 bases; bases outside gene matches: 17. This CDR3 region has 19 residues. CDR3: CASSSEPASRLAGGNEQFF. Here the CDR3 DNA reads TGTGCCAGCAGCTCCGAACCTGCCTCAAGGCTAGCGGGGGGGAATGAGCAGTTCTTC.

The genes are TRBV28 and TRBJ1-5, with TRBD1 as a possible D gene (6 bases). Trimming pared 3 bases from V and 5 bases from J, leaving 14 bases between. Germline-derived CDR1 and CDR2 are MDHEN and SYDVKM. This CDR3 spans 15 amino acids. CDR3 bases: TGTGCCAGCAGTTTTATCGGGACAACGTATCAGCCCCAGCATTTT. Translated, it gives CASSFIGTTYQPQHF.